This TCR beta chain is drawn from a study of blood T cell repertoires in COVID-19. Sequencing used immunoSEQ multiplex PCR; TCRdb keeps in-frame clones, though not all of them. Of 130,000 or so clones listed, 86% are singletons. With 7 bases removed from V and 7 bases from J, the gap between germline ends came to 11 bases. The CDR3 has 11 amino acids. Germline loops: CDR1 DFQATT, CDR2 SNEGSKA (reference sequence). This receptor was obtained from a man aged 35 to 55 with acute or convalescent COVID-19. This chain joins TRBV20-1 and TRBJ2-1, with a tentative D call TRBD1 (6 bases). Source material: peripheral blood. Here the CDR3 DNA reads TGCAGTGTAGGGGGAGAGAATGAGCAGTTCTTC. The encoded protein is CSVGGENEQFF.